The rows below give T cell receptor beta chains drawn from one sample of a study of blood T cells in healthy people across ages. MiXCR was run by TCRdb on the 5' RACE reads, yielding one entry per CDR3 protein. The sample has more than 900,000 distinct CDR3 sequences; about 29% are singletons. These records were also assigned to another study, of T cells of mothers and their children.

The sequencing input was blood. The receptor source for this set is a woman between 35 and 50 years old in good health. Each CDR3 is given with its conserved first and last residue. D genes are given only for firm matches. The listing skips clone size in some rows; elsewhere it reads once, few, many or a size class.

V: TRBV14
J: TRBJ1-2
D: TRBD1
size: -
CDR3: CASSQSGQGPCYGYTF
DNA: TGTGCCAGCAGCCAATCGGGACAGGGGCCTTGCTATGGCTACACCTTC

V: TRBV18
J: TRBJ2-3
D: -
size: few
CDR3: CASSPYGRESTDTQYF
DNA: TGTGCCAGCTCACCATACGGTCGGGAGAGCACAGATACGCAGTATTTT

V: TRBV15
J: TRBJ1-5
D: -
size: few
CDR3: CATSVYSNQPQHF
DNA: TGTGCCACCAGCGTATATAGCAATCAGCCCCAGCATTTT

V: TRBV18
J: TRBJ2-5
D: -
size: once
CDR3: CASFITIQETQYF
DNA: TGTGCCAGCTTCATAACCATTCAGGAGACCCAGTACTTC

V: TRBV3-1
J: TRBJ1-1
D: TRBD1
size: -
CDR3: CASSGTGGMEAFF
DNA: TGTGCCAGCAGCGGTACAGGGGGGATGGAAGCTTTCTTT

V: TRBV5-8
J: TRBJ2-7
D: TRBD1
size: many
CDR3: CASSFPGQWDLYEQYF
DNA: TGTGCCAGCAGCTTTCCGGGACAGTGGGACCTATACGAGCAGTACTTC

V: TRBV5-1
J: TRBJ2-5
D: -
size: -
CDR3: CASSLSSDETQYF
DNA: TGCGCCAGCAGCCTGTCCAGTGACGAGACCCAGTACTTC

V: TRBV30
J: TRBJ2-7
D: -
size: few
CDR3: CAWSVTRSSYEQYF
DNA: TGTGCCTGGAGTGTTACAAGGAGCTCCTACGAGCAGTACTTC

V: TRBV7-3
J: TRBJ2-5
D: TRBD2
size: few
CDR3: CASSYSGGEGETQYF
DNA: TGTGCCAGCAGCTATAGCGGGGGGGAGGGGGAGACCCAGTACTTC

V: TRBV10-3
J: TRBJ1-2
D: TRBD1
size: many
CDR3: CAINTGQGLGYTF
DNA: TGTGCCATCAATACGGGACAGGGCCTAGGCTACACCTTC

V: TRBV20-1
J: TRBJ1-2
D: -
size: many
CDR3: CTTVVRGLHTF
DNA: TGCACAACAGTTGTACGTGGTTTGCACACCTTC

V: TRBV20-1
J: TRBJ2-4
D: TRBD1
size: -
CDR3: CSAGDRSKSGWAKNIQYF
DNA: TGCAGTGCCGGGGACAGGTCGAAATCCGGGTGGGCCAAAAACATTCAGTACTTC

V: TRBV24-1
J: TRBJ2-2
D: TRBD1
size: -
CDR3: CATSDSEGALTPGELFF
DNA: TGTGCCACCAGTGATTCAGAGGGGGCCTTGACCCCCGGGGAGCTGTTTTTT

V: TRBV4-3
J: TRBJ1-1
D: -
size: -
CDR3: CASSQDSGYSTEAFF
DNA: TGCGCCAGCAGCCAAGATTCAGGGTACAGCACTGAAGCTTTCTTT

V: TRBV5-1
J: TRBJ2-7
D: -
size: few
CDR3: CASSLAHKTPGRPIEQYF
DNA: TGCGCCAGCAGCTTGGCCCACAAAACACCGGGACGGCCCATCGAGCAGTACTTC

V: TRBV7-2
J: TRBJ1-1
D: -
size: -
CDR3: CASSSIENTEAFF
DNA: TGTGCCAGCAGCAGTATAGAGAACACTGAAGCTTTCTTT

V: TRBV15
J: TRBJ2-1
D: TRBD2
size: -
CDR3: CATSSLLRGGRIAEQFF
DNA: TGTGCCACCAGCAGTCTCCTGCGGGGGGGCCGAATAGCTGAGCAGTTCTTC

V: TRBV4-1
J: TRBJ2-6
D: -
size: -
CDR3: CASSQVIGPSGANVLTF
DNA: TGCGCCAGCAGCCAAGTCATAGGGCCCTCTGGGGCCAACGTCCTGACTTTC

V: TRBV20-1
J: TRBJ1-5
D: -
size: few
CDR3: CSALRLSNVPQHF
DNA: TGCAGTGCTCTTAGACTGAGCAATGTGCCCCAGCATTTT

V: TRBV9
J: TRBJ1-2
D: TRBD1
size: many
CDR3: CASSEGQGAYYGYTF
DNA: TGTGCCAGCAGTGAGGGACAGGGGGCTTACTATGGCTACACCTTC

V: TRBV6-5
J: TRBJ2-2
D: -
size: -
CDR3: CASRDSPNTGELFF
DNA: TGTGCCAGCAGGGACAGTCCGAACACCGGGGAGCTGTTTTTT

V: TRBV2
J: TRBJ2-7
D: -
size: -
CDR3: CASSESAGADEQYF
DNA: TGTGCCAGCAGTGAATCAGCAGGGGCCGACGAGCAGTACTTC

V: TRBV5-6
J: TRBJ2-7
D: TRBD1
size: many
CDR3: CASSRLRTGVYEQYF
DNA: TGTGCCAGCAGCCGTCTTAGGACAGGGGTCTACGAGCAGTACTTC

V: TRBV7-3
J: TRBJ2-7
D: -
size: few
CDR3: CASSLPSNPYEQYF
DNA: TGTGCCAGCAGCTTACCCAGCAACCCCTACGAGCAGTACTTC